This entry lists 6 T cell receptor beta chains sequenced from one sample in a study of beta chain features in type 1 diabetes. The authors reverse transcribed all of the isolated RNA, so sequencing captured expressed TCRB transcripts. Sequencing used immunoSEQ multiplex PCR; TCRdb keeps in-frame clones, though not all of them. Altogether under 350,000 clones are present, around 7.3% being singletons, with the ten largest covering about 0.93%. What was sequenced was central memory CD4+ T cells from blood. The receptors shown here come from a woman aged 18-35 years in good health.

This clone occurred a few times. V and J are TRBV5-1 and TRBJ2-5, with 7 bases that match TRBD2. CDR1 is SGHRS and CDR2 is YFSETQ in the germline V gene. CDR3 size: 15 residues. The V and J ends lost 0 bases and 2 bases, in that order; junction bases with no gene match: 4. CDR3 sequence reads: CASSLAGGLQETQYF. CDR3 nucleotide sequence: TGCGCCAGCAGCTTGGCGGGGGGACTGCAAGAGACCCAGTACTTC.

This clone was found a few times. The chain joins TRBV5-1 to TRBJ2-1, with 9 bases aligning to TRBD2. Unmatched junction bases numbered 9, after V lost 0 bases and J lost 5 bases. Germline V lookup: CDR1 SGHRS, CDR2 YFSETQ. There are 17 residues in the CDR3. CDR3 nucleotide sequence: TGCGCCAGCAGCTTGGCCCACCTAAGCGGGGGGAACAATGAGCAGTTCTTC. This encodes CASSLAHLSGGNNEQFF.

This chain connects TRBV2 to TRBJ2-1; D possibly corresponds to TRBD1 (5 bases). The CDR3 has 12 amino acids. The germline CDR1 and CDR2 sequences are SNHLY and FYNNEI. Trimming removed 7 bases at V and 5 bases at J, with 9 bases between. Here the CDR3 DNA reads TGTGCCAGCATGCGGACAAACAATGAGCAGTTCTTC. Amino acid sequence: CASMRTNNEQFF.

This clone has ten or more counts. This chain links TRBV29-1 with TRBJ1-1; D perhaps matches TRBD1 (6 bases). Germline lookup yields CDR1 SQVTM and CDR2 ANQGSEA. V was shortened by 7 bases and J by 2 bases, with 14 bases between the two germline ends. This CDR3 region has 13 residues. CDR3 nucleotide sequence: TGCAGCGCACTGGACAGCACCAACACTGAAGCTTTCTTT. This translates into CSALDSTNTEAFF.

A remark on this clone: A much larger clonotype is one base distant, so this may be a read error. The rearrangement links TRBV4-2 to TRBJ2-5; unclear D gene. Trimming removed 1 base at V and 0 bases at J, with 3 bases between. From germline, CDR1 is LGHNA and CDR2 YNFKEQ. This CDR3 has 13 amino acids. The CDR3 sequence: CASSQGYQETQYF. Written as DNA, the CDR3 is TGTGCCAGCAGCCAAGGATACCAAGAGACCCAGTACTTC.

The chain recombines TRBV7-3 with TRBJ2-1; maybe TRBD1 (5 bases). The CDR3 consists of 15 residues. Trimming shortened V by 2 bases and J by 1 base, and 9 bases separated the two germline ends. The germline CDR1 and CDR2 sequences are SGHTA and FQGTGA. This CDR3 is CASSLGAVSYNEQFF. The CDR3 DNA reads as TGTGCCAGCAGCTTAGGGGCTGTTTCCTACAATGAGCAGTTCTTC.